Following are 24 T cell receptor beta chains from one sample sequenced in a study of blood T cells in healthy people across ages. The use of a sample-barcoded 5' primer and a J-beta primer mix characterized a second PCR of roughly 7 to 12 cycles. TCRdb independently ran MiXCR on the 5' RACE reads; one entry per CDR3 protein. This sample has hundreds of thousands of distinct CDR3 sequences; nearly 60% occur once, and the top ten carry 22%. The source material was blood. The receptors shown here come from a young man in good health.

The rearrangement joins TRBV12-3 or TRBV12-4 to TRBJ1-2, with D uncertain. This CDR3 region has 14 residues. The V end was cut by 6 bases, the J end by 6 bases, with 17 bases between. CDR3 amino acids: CASSPGPEANGYTF. CDR3 in DNA: TGTGCCAGCAGCCCGGGCCCCGAGGCTAATGGCTACACCTTC.

The chain uses TRBV10-3 and TRBJ2-3; D gene unclear. Trimming removed 6 bases from V and 2 bases from J, with 24 bases in between. This CDR3 is built from 18 residues. Germline loops: CDR1 ENHRY, CDR2 SYGVKD. CDR3: CAIRPRGTRLGDTDTQYF. CDR3 coding DNA: TGTGCCATCAGGCCGCGAGGTACCAGACTTGGGGACACAGATACGCAGTATTTT.

This chain's CDR3 is CSAKAPTDTQYF. The CDR3 bases are TGCAGTGCTAAAGCACCCACAGATACGCAGTATTTT. The chain joins TRBV20-1 to TRBJ2-3; no reliable D call. This CDR3 has 12 amino acids. Germline V gene sequence: CDR1 DFQATT, CDR2 SNEGSKA (reference sequence). The V end lost 4 bases, the J end lost 2 bases, and 7 bases lay between the germline ends.

V usage is TRBV3-1 and J usage is TRBJ2-7, with TRBD1 as a possible D gene (6 bases). V dropped 5 bases and J dropped 6 bases, with 20 bases sitting between them. CDR3 length equals 15 residues. Per germline, CDR1 LGHDT and CDR2 YNNKEL (reference sequence). The CDR3 sequence is CASSSRWGQGGEQYF. The CDR3 nucleotides read TGTGCCAGCAGCTCCCGTTGGGGACAAGGGGGCGAGCAGTACTTC.

This chain joins TRBV20-1 and TRBJ2-5; 12 nucleotides agree with TRBD2. Germline CDR1 and CDR2: DFQATT and SNEGSKA (reference sequence). V gave up 3 bases and J gave up 11 bases; unmatched junction bases: 13. The CDR3 has 15 amino acids. The CDR3 sequence is CSARTSGRNRNEQYF. The CDR3 coding sequence is TGCAGTGCTAGGACTAGCGGGAGAAATAGGAATGAGCAGTACTTC.

This clonotype turned up a few times. The chain links TRBV20-1 to TRBJ1-5; D unresolved. Germline V gene sequence: CDR1 DFQATT, CDR2 SNEGSKA (reference sequence). V dropped 5 bases and J dropped 2 bases, with 10 bases sitting between them. The CDR3 length is 13 residues. CDR3 bases: TGCAGTGCTGGGGAATTCGGCAATCAGCCCCAGCATTTT. It is translated as CSAGEFGNQPQHF.

The chain couples TRBV5-4 to TRBJ2-1, with D uncertain. Germline-derived CDR1 and CDR2 are SGHNT and YYREEE (reference sequence). This CDR3 region has 12 residues. V was cut by 10 bases and J by 6 bases, with 14 bases left in between. The CDR3: CACGRSGNEQFF. The DNA of the CDR3 is TGTGCCTGCGGACGGTCGGGCAATGAGCAGTTCTTC.

Only a few counts were recorded for this clonotype. V is TRBV12-3 or TRBV12-4 and J is TRBJ2-7; D gene uncertain. The V end lost 5 bases, the J end lost 5 bases, and 16 bases lay between the germline ends. The CDR3 totals 14 residues. The chain's CDR3 is CASSPFLILHEQYF. The CDR3 nucleotides read TGTGCCAGCAGTCCTTTTTTAATTCTCCACGAGCAGTACTTC.

This clonotype showed up just once. One end of the junction is discordant with germline, which a read error may explain. The rearrangement uses TRBV29-1 and TRBJ2-3; 7 bases line up with TRBD1. Germline values: CDR1 SQVTM, CDR2 ANQGSEA. This CDR3 has 13 residues. The CDR3 is CSVGQVSTDAQYF. The CDR3 coding sequence is TGCAGCGTAGGACAGGTCTCGACAGATGCGCAGTATTTT.

The CDR3 coding sequence is TGCAGTGCCGGGAGGCCCACGAGCAATGAGCAGTTCTTC. This translates into CSAGRPTSNEQFF. The chain carries TRBV20-1 and TRBJ2-1; the match to TRBD2 covers 7 bases. Germline CDR1 reads DFQATT; CDR2 reads SNEGSKA (reference sequence). The ends lost 6 bases at V and 6 bases at J; junction bases unmatched: 8. The CDR3 extends over 13 amino acids.

The chain links TRBV5-1 to TRBJ2-5, with unresolved D. The V and J ends lost 0 bases and 0 bases respectively, with 6 bases between them. Germline-derived CDR1 and CDR2 are SGHRS and YFSETQ. This CDR3 spans 14 amino acids. The CDR3 DNA follows: TGCGCCAGCAGCTTGGACGGATACCAAGAGACCCAGTACTTC. It is translated as CASSLDGYQETQYF. The full variable domain, rest sourced from reference TRBV5-1 and TRBJ2-5, is KAGVTQTPRYLIKTRGQQVTLSCSPISGHRSVSWYQQTPGQGLQFLFEYFSETQRNKGNFPGRFSGRQFSNSRSEMNVSTLELGDSALYLCASSLDGYQETQYFGPGTRLLVL.

The gene calls are TRBV4-2 and TRBJ2-3, with 9 bases aligning to TRBD2. V dropped 0 bases and J dropped 4; count of bases not matched to a gene: 11. Germline CDR1 is LGHNA and CDR2 is YNFKEQ. CDR3 length: 18 residues. Here the CDR3 reads CASSQESRAGGLADTQYF. CDR3 bases: TGTGCCAGCAGCCAAGAGTCAAGAGCGGGGGGTCTTGCAGATACGCAGTATTTT.

The rearrangement joins TRBV10-3 to TRBJ2-7, with 12 bases matching TRBD2. Trimming took 7 bases from V and 2 from J; bases not matched to a gene: 6. This CDR3 is built from 15 residues. The germline gives CDR1 ENHRY, CDR2 SYGVKD. CDR3 loop: CAIKTTSGGTYEQYF. Here the CDR3 DNA reads TGTGCCATCAAAACGACTAGCGGGGGAACCTACGAGCAGTACTTC.

The chain has TRBV20-1 and TRBJ2-7; TRBD2 agrees at 8 bases. The CDR3 sequence is 11 residues long. Looked up from germline, CDR1 is DFQATT and CDR2 is SNEGSKA (reference sequence). The CDR3 nucleotides read TGCTTACCACTAGCGGCAGAAGAGCAGTACTTC. This sequence encodes CLPLAAEEQYF.

This chain joins TRBV5-1 and TRBJ2-7; 7 bases are a match to TRBD2. Germline assignment: CDR1 SGHRS and CDR2 YFSETQ. V shed 4 bases and J 2 bases; nucleotides not matched to a gene: 6. The CDR3 is 14 residues long. DNA for the CDR3: TGCGCCAGCAGCCGCGGGAGATTGACCTACGAGCAGTACTTC. Amino acid sequence: CASSRGRLTYEQYF.

This clonotype appeared a few times. This sequence joins TRBV29-1 and TRBJ1-1; D is uncertain. The CDR3 contains 11 residues. Germline V CDR1 and CDR2: SQVTM, ANQGSEA. Trimming removed 4 bases from V and 6 bases from J, with 9 bases in between. CDR3: CSVGENAEAFF. The CDR3 DNA reads TGCAGCGTTGGGGAGAATGCTGAAGCTTTCTTT. Supplemented by reference TRBV29-1 and TRBJ1-1, the full variable domain reads SAVISQKPSRDICQRGTSLTIQCQVDSQVTMMFWYRQQPGQSLTLIATANQGSEATYESGFVIDKFPISRPNLTFSTLTVSNMSPEDSSIYLCSVGENAEAFFGQGTRLTVV.

The chain carries TRBV12-3 or TRBV12-4 and TRBJ1-4, with a possible D match to TRBD1 (5 bases). Trimming shortened V by 5 bases and J by 4 bases, and 8 bases separated the two germline ends. This CDR3 comprises 13 residues. CDR3 nucleotides: TGTGCCAGCAGTCGGGACCGTAATGAAAAACTGTTTTTT. Translating gives CASSRDRNEKLFF.

The chain is built from TRBV6-6 and TRBJ2-7, with 8 bases lining up with TRBD1. Germline V gene lookup returns CDR1 MNHNY and CDR2 SVGAGI (reference sequence). This CDR3 contains 13 residues. The J segment lost 3 bases and the V segment lost 5 bases, leaving 3 bases of the junction unmatched. CDR3 bases: TGTGCCAGCAGTGATGGACAGGGCTACGAGCAGTACTTC. It specifies CASSDGQGYEQYF.

This clonotype has a handful of counts. The chain uses TRBV27 and TRBJ2-1; D is ambiguous. CDR1 is MNHEY, CDR2 SMNVEV, per germline (reference sequence). The CDR3 runs 17 residues. Trimming stripped 8 bases from V and 5 bases from J, with 25 bases between. The DNA for the CDR3 is TGTGCCAGCTTTAGGCCCTTGCGGCCTCTAACTCACAATGAGCAGTTCTTC. As protein: CASFRPLRPLTHNEQFF.

The rearrangement links TRBV7-9 to TRBJ2-5; D unclear. The V gene's germline CDR1 is SEHNR and CDR2 FQNEAQ (reference sequence). CDR3 size: 14 residues. Trimming left V 5 bases short and J 4 bases short, with 14 bases between. The CDR3 sequence: CASSIRATGETQYF. In nucleotides, the CDR3 is TGTGCCAGCAGCATCCGGGCGACGGGAGAGACCCAGTACTTC.

This rearrangement joins TRBV5-1 to TRBJ2-7; weak D call: TRBD1 (6 bases). The V gene's germline CDR1 is SGHRS and CDR2 YFSETQ. Deletions cut 0 bases from V and 5 bases from J, with 18 bases between. This CDR3 has 16 residues. The CDR3 loop is CASSLEGQLGLDEQYF. CDR3 nucleotides: TGCGCCAGCAGCTTGGAGGGACAACTCGGCTTAGACGAGCAGTACTTC.

This clonotype was counted a few times. The chain employs TRBV7-2 and TRBJ2-1, with 9 bases aligning to TRBD2. The germline V gene has CDR1 SGHTA and CDR2 FQGNSA. This CDR3 region has 16 residues. Unmatched junction bases numbered 6, after V lost 1 base and J lost 5 bases. For the CDR3, the DNA is TGTGCCAGCAGCTTAGGCGGGGGGGGTCAGAACAATGAGCAGTTCTTC. Its translation: CASSLGGGGQNNEQFF.

The chain combines TRBV11-2 with TRBJ2-1; 9 positions match TRBD1. Germline lookup yields CDR1 SGHAT and CDR2 FQNNGV. The V gene end was trimmed by 5 bases and the J gene end by 6 bases; junction bases not matched to a gene: 11. This CDR3 contains 16 residues. This CDR3 reads CASSPAGTGSTNEQFF. The CDR3 coding sequence is TGTGCCAGCAGCCCGGCCGGGACAGGGTCTACCAATGAGCAGTTCTTC. Complete variable domain (other parts from reference TRBV11-2 and TRBJ2-1): EAGVAQSPRYKIIEKRQSVAFWCNPISGHATLYWYQQILGQGPKLLIQFQNNGVVDDSQLPKDRFSAERLKGVDSTLKIQPAKLEDSAVYLCASSPAGTGSTNEQFFGPGTRLTVL.

Here the CDR3 reads CASSWDRGTNEKLFF. The CDR3 nucleotides are TGTGCCAGCAGCTGGGACAGGGGGACTAATGAAAAACTGTTTTTT. The rearrangement joins TRBV7-2 to TRBJ1-4; 11 nucleotides match TRBD1. The CDR3 has 15 residues. Trimming at V came to 4 bases and at J to 2 bases, leaving 0 bases not matched to a gene. The germline gives CDR1 SGHTA, CDR2 FQGNSA.